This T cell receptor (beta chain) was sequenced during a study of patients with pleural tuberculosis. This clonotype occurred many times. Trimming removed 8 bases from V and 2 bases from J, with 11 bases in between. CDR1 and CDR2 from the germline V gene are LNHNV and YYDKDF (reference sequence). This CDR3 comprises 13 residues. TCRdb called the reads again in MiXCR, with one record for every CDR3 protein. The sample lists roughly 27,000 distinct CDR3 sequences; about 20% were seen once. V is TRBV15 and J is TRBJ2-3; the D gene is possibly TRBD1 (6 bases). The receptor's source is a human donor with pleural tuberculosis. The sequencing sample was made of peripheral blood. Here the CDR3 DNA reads TGTGCCACCTCGGACAGATACACAGATACGCAGTATTTT. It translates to CATSDRYTDTQYF.